These T cell receptor beta chains were read from a single sample in a study of identical twins. TCRdb itself ran the 5' RACE reads through MiXCR, one entry per CDR3 protein. This table has around 490,000 distinct CDR3 sequences, roughly 15% appearing once. A further study also used this sample, focusing on yellow fever vaccine responses in identical twins.

Sample: CD4+ T cells sorted from blood. These receptors came from a woman between 18 and 30 years old in good health. CDR3s include the opening cysteine and the closing phenylalanine or tryptophan. Each record gives: J gene, D gene, V gene, clone size, CDR3 DNA, CDR3 protein. D genes are given only for firm matches. Some rows have no size entry. The others give once, few or many, or a class for an expanded clone.

J gene: TRBJ2-1; D gene: TRBD2; V gene: TRBV29-1; clone size: few; CDR3 DNA: TGCAGCGTTGAAGATCGGGGGGGAGGGCCCTATGAGCAGTTCTTC; CDR3 protein: CSVEDRGGGPYEQFF
J gene: TRBJ2-2; D gene: -; V gene: TRBV18; clone size: few; CDR3 DNA: TGTGCCAGCTCAAAGACGGACAGGAACACCGGGGAGCTGTTTTTT; CDR3 protein: CASSKTDRNTGELFF
J gene: TRBJ1-2; D gene: -; V gene: TRBV6-1; clone size: few; CDR3 DNA: TGTGCCAGCAGTCCGAGGGACGTCCGCTATGGCTACACCTTC; CDR3 protein: CASSPRDVRYGYTF
J gene: TRBJ2-1; D gene: -; V gene: TRBV11-2; clone size: few; CDR3 DNA: TGTGCCAGCACCCCGGCGGGACGGAGCAATGAGCAGTTCTTC; CDR3 protein: CASTPAGRSNEQFF
J gene: TRBJ2-3; D gene: -; V gene: TRBV7-3; clone size: few; CDR3 DNA: TGTGCCAGCAGCCCCGAAGCATGGACAGATACGCAGTATTTT; CDR3 protein: CASSPEAWTDTQYF
J gene: TRBJ2-1; D gene: -; V gene: TRBV2; clone size: -; CDR3 DNA: TGTGCCAGCAATCCGGGTCGTTACAATGAGCAGTTCTTC; CDR3 protein: CASNPGRYNEQFF
J gene: TRBJ2-5; D gene: -; V gene: TRBV5-1; clone size: -; CDR3 DNA: TGCGCCAGCAGCTTGGGCTCGGGGCCCCCAGAGACCCAGTACTTC; CDR3 protein: CASSLGSGPPETQYF
J gene: TRBJ2-5; D gene: -; V gene: TRBV29-1; clone size: -; CDR3 DNA: TGCAGCGTTGACGTCCCCCCGACCCAGTACTTC; CDR3 protein: CSVDVPPTQYF
J gene: TRBJ2-5; D gene: -; V gene: TRBV5-1; clone size: -; CDR3 DNA: TGCGCCAGCAGCTTGGCGGTCGGTTCGAAGACCCAGTACTTC; CDR3 protein: CASSLAVGSKTQYF
J gene: TRBJ2-5; D gene: -; V gene: TRBV20-1; clone size: -; CDR3 DNA: TGCAGTGCGGAACCCGGGACCAAAAAAGAGACCCAGTACTTC; CDR3 protein: CSAEPGTKKETQYF
J gene: TRBJ2-3; D gene: TRBD2; V gene: TRBV20-1; clone size: few; CDR3 DNA: TGCAGTGCAGGACTAGCGAGAACAGATACGCAGTATTTT; CDR3 protein: CSAGLARTDTQYF
J gene: TRBJ2-7; D gene: TRBD1; V gene: TRBV6-1; clone size: -; CDR3 DNA: TGTGCCAGCAGTCTAGCCGGGACAGGGGTGGACGAGCAGTACTTC; CDR3 protein: CASSLAGTGVDEQYF
J gene: TRBJ2-1; D gene: TRBD2; V gene: TRBV2; clone size: -; CDR3 DNA: TGTGCCGGCCGACTAGCGGCGGTGGATGAGCAGTTCTTC; CDR3 protein: CAGRLAAVDEQFF
J gene: TRBJ2-3; D gene: TRBD2; V gene: TRBV7-6; clone size: few; CDR3 DNA: TGTGCCAGCAGCTTACGGCCAGCGGGAGATGGTGATACGCAGTATTTT; CDR3 protein: CASSLRPAGDGDTQYF
J gene: TRBJ2-5; D gene: -; V gene: TRBV5-1; clone size: -; CDR3 DNA: TGCGCCAGCAGCTTGCGAGGGACAACACCTGCCGAGACCCAGTACTTC; CDR3 protein: CASSLRGTTPAETQYF
J gene: TRBJ2-1; D gene: -; V gene: TRBV12-3/TRBV12-4; clone size: few; CDR3 DNA: TGTGCCAGCAGTTTACAAGCTACCGTCAATGAGCAGTTCTTC; CDR3 protein: CASSLQATVNEQFF
J gene: TRBJ1-1; D gene: -; V gene: TRBV14; clone size: -; CDR3 DNA: TGTGCCAGCAGCCACCCGGGAGGCACTGAAGCTTTCTTT; CDR3 protein: CASSHPGGTEAFF
J gene: TRBJ1-4; D gene: -; V gene: TRBV3-1; clone size: -; CDR3 DNA: TGTGCCAGCAGCAGCCGGGCCCTGAGTGAAAAACTGTTTTTT; CDR3 protein: CASSSRALSEKLFF
J gene: TRBJ1-2; D gene: -; V gene: TRBV3-1; clone size: -; CDR3 DNA: TGTGCCAGCAGCCATAAGACAAGTGGCTACACCTTC; CDR3 protein: CASSHKTSGYTF
J gene: TRBJ1-2; D gene: -; V gene: TRBV5-1; clone size: -; CDR3 DNA: TGCGCCAGCAGCTTGAGCCCCATCAGGGCGGACTATGGCTACACCTTC; CDR3 protein: CASSLSPIRADYGYTF
J gene: TRBJ2-2; D gene: -; V gene: TRBV20-1; clone size: few; CDR3 DNA: TGCAGTGCTCGACAGGAGTACACCGGGGAGCTGTTTTTT; CDR3 protein: CSARQEYTGELFF
J gene: TRBJ2-3; D gene: -; V gene: TRBV7-6; clone size: -; CDR3 DNA: TGTGCCAGCAGCTTAGCCGAAACTAGCACAGATACGCAGTATTTT; CDR3 protein: CASSLAETSTDTQYF
J gene: TRBJ1-1; D gene: TRBD1; V gene: TRBV28; clone size: few; CDR3 DNA: TGTGCCAGCAGTTCTTGGGACAGGGGGCGGACTGAAGCTTTCTTT; CDR3 protein: CASSSWDRGRTEAFF
J gene: TRBJ2-6; D gene: TRBD1; V gene: TRBV6-1; clone size: -; CDR3 DNA: TGTGCCAGCAGTAGGGACAGGGGGCTTGGGGCCAACGTCCTGACTTTC; CDR3 protein: CASSRDRGLGANVLTF